This TCR beta chain is from a study of T-cell memory formation after mild COVID-19. Using constant-segment primers, 5'RACE produced TCR alpha and TCR beta cDNA libraries carrying sample barcodes and UMIs. One entry per CDR3 protein, called by TCRdb with MiXCR from the 5' RACE reads. The repertoire consists of about 560,000 distinct CDR3 sequences, with about a sixth occurring once and the leading ten covering 9.5% to 15%. Points from the study as a whole: Contracting CD4+ clones lay largely in CM and EM, with CD8+ ones residing in EMRA. Day 15 to 85 contractors were CD4/CD8 balanced; later expanders leaned CD4+.

This clonotype was detected only a few times. Its specificity is unknown. The CDR3 is 15 amino acids. Germline trimming cut 5 bases from V and 2 bases from J; bases unmatched to any gene: 9. The origin of this receptor is an adult woman who had mild COVID-19 (a few samples of this study predate the infection). Cell type and time point are not known. The specimen sequenced was PBMCs or a T cell subset sorted from them (not recorded which). The rearrangement joins TRBV12-3 or TRBV12-4 to TRBJ2-7; TRBD1 matches at 7 bases. CDR3 in amino acids: CASSKSRQGPYEQYF. DNA of the CDR3: TGTGCCAGCAGTAAAAGCCGACAGGGACCCTACGAGCAGTACTTC.